The 14 T cell receptor beta chains listed next were all sequenced from one sample in a study of blood T cell repertoires in COVID-19. This table comes from immunoSEQ multiplex PCR, and its TCRdb copy is limited to in-frame clones, with some not included. Here the sample spans about 330,000 clones, 83% being singletons. The sequencing sample was made of peripheral blood. These receptors all stem from a woman aged 50 to 60 with acute or convalescent COVID-19.

This rearrangement joins TRBV5-4 to TRBJ1-4, with 9 bases matching TRBD1. CDR1 is SGHNT and CDR2 is YYREEE in the germline V gene (reference sequence). Losses at the gene ends were 1 base for V and 8 bases for J; bases not matched to a gene: 15. The CDR3 consists of 18 residues. The CDR3 reads CASSLRGQGRFFGEKLFF. DNA for the CDR3: TGTGCCAGCAGCTTGAGGGGACAGGGTCGGTTCTTCGGAGAAAAACTGTTTTTT.

The chain combines TRBV7-9 with TRBJ1-2, with 10 bases fitting TRBD1. V lost 5 bases and J lost 2; bases outside the gene matches: 5. CDR1 and CDR2 (germline): SEHNR, FQNEAQ (reference sequence). The CDR3 extends over 15 amino acids. The chain's CDR3 is CASSPPGQGNYGYTF. The DNA of the CDR3 is TGTGCCAGCAGCCCTCCGGGACAGGGGAACTATGGCTACACCTTC.

V and J are TRBV4-1 and TRBJ1-6, with 9 bases that match TRBD1. Germline V gene sequence: CDR1 MGHRA, CDR2 YSYEKL. The length of the CDR3 is 15 residues. The ends lost 1 base at V and 10 bases at J; junction bases unmatched: 5. This CDR3 reads CASSQVGQGTSPLHF. The CDR3, as DNA: TGCGCCAGCAGCCAAGTGGGACAGGGAACCTCACCCCTCCACTTT.

The CDR3 DNA sequence: TGTGCCAGCAGCTTAGAAGGACTCCGCACAGATACGCAGTATTTT. It encodes CASSLEGLRTDTQYF. The chain couples TRBV7-2 to TRBJ2-3; D perhaps matches TRBD2 (5 bases). The CDR3 is made up of 15 amino acids. In germline, CDR1 is SGHTA, CDR2 FQGNSA. Trimming stripped 1 base from V and 1 base from J, with 9 bases between. Full variable domain (missing parts from reference TRBV7-2 and TRBJ2-3): GAGVSQSPSNKVTEKGKDVELRCDPISGHTALYWYRQSLGQGLEFLIYFQGNSAPDKSGLPSDRFSAERTGGSVSTLTIQRTQQEDSAVYLCASSLEGLRTDTQYFGPGTRLTVL.

This clone was seen a single time. The chain is built from TRBV6-5 and TRBJ2-1; 11 bases fit TRBD2. Trimming removed 7 bases from V and 13 bases from J; junction bases left unmatched: 12. The CDR3 loop spans 14 amino acids. Germline loops: CDR1 MNHEY, CDR2 SVGAGI. CDR3 residues: CASTTSGGYEPQFF. The DNA of the CDR3 is TGTGCCAGCACTACTAGCGGGGGCTACGAACCCCAGTTCTTC.

This chain connects TRBV29-1 to TRBJ2-1; 11 bases match TRBD2. The CDR3 extends over 16 amino acids. From germline, CDR1 is SQVTM and CDR2 ANQGSEA. Trimming cost V 4 bases and J 2 bases; bases outside gene matches: 7. The CDR3 protein is CSVVLAGGWAYNEQFF. The DNA of the CDR3 is TGCAGCGTTGTTCTAGCGGGGGGATGGGCCTACAATGAGCAGTTCTTC.

The chain recombines TRBV20-1 with TRBJ1-1, with D unclear. Germline V gives CDR1 DFQATT, CDR2 SNEGSKA (reference sequence). The CDR3 has 13 amino acids. Trimming cost V 3 bases and J 5 bases, with 13 bases left between them. The CDR3 protein is CSASPFAGTEAFF. The CDR3 DNA follows: TGCAGTGCTAGTCCCTTCGCCGGTACTGAAGCTTTCTTT.

The gene calls are TRBV28 and TRBJ1-1; D is perhaps TRBD1 (5 bases). The V gene lost 4 bases and the J gene lost 4 bases, with 13 bases spanning the gap. CDR1 is MDHEN, CDR2 SYDVKM, per germline. The CDR3 runs to 14 residues. The CDR3 protein is CASSSPTELTEAFF. CDR3 in DNA: TGTGCCAGCAGTTCCCCGACAGAACTCACTGAAGCTTTCTTT.

The chain links TRBV9 to TRBJ2-7; 7 nucleotides match TRBD1. CDR1 and CDR2 from the germline V gene are SGDLS and YYNGEE. The J segment lost 6 bases and the V segment lost 7 bases, leaving 10 bases of the junction unmatched. The CDR3 consists of 13 residues. CDR3 DNA sequence: TGTGCCAGCCGTCGGGGACAGTTGGGCGAGCAGTACTTC. Protein product: CASRRGQLGEQYF.

The chain carries TRBV9 and TRBJ1-2; 7 bases match TRBD1. The CDR3 spans 15 residues. V lost 1 base and J lost 8; bases outside the gene matches: 11. Germline lookup yields CDR1 SGDLS and CDR2 YYNGEE. CDR3 DNA: TGTGCCAGCAGCGTAAAGGAAAAAGGGGGCCCCGGCTACACCTTC. Its translation is CASSVKEKGGPGYTF.

The rearrangement joins TRBV18 to TRBJ1-1; 7 nucleotides align to TRBD1. V was clipped by 1 base and J by 1 base; unmatched bases: 6. The CDR3 loop spans 16 amino acids. Per germline, CDR1 KGHSH and CDR2 LQKENI. The CDR3 nucleotides are TGTGCCAGCTCACCACTGACAGGGCTTGAGAACACTGAAGCTTTCTTT. Amino acid sequence: CASSPLTGLENTEAFF.

The V and J genes are TRBV7-8 and TRBJ2-3, with TRBD2 matching over 9 bases. Germline values: CDR1 SGHVS, CDR2 FQNEAQ. The CDR3 is 16 residues long. J gave up 5 bases and V 2 bases, and 8 bases lay outside the gene matches. CDR3 DNA: TGTGCCAGCAGCTTAAACGCGGGGGGGCTGAGAGATACGCAGTATTTT. Translating it yields CASSLNAGGLRDTQYF. Complete variable domain (other parts from reference TRBV7-8 and TRBJ2-3): GAGVSQSPRYKVAKRGQDVALRCDPISGHVSLFWYQQALGQGPEFLTYFQNEAQLDKSGLPSDRFFAERPEGSVSTLKIQRTQQEDSAVYLCASSLNAGGLRDTQYFGPGTRLTVL.

The chain uses TRBV25-1 and TRBJ2-3; tentatively, D is TRBD2 (5 bases). The CDR3 extends over 15 amino acids. Trimming cost V 2 bases and J 1 base, with 10 bases left between them. CDR1 and CDR2 from the germline V gene are MGHDK and SYGVNS. CDR3 residues: CASSEPTSGTDTQYF. The DNA for the CDR3 is TGTGCCAGCAGTGAACCTACTAGTGGCACAGATACGCAGTATTTT.

The rearrangement joins TRBV18 to TRBJ2-3; 11 nucleotides line up with TRBD2. The CDR3 spans 15 residues. CDR1 and CDR2 (germline): KGHSH, LQKENI. V was pared by 5 bases and J by 4 bases, with 5 bases of the junction left unmatched. The CDR3 coding sequence is TGTGCCAGCTCATTGACTAGCGGGGTGGCAGATACGCAGTATTTT. Its translation: CASSLTSGVADTQYF.